The T cell receptor beta chain described here comes from a study of T cells in Graves' hyperthyroidism and ophthalmopathy. The study left out patients who had uncontrolled infection, other autoimmune disease, pregnancy or lactation. Details on this clonotype: Its antigen is still unknown.

Findings and caveats of the study: Among thyroid clonotypes expanded above 0.001, most also appeared in blood.

The CDR3 regions of TCR beta were amplified from RNA transcripts. HTBI primers were employed in a first-round RT-PCR of the TCR CDR3. One entry per CDR3 protein results from TCRdb running MiXCR on the multiplex PCR reads. The sample holds 96,000 or so distinct CDR3 sequences, approximately 56% seen once. The CDR3 totals 8 residues. Germline V gives CDR1 MGHDK, CDR2 SYGVNS. This clonotype originated in a woman aged 35 to 49 with Graves' hyperthyroidism. The genes are TRBV25-1 and TRBJ1-1, with D possibly matching TRBD1 (6 bases). Sequences were obtained from blood. This CDR3 is CDRERAFF. Here the CDR3 DNA reads TGTGACAGGGAGAGAGCTTTCTTT.